Each of the 13 T cell receptor beta chains below was sequenced from the same sample in a study of control samples from healthy donors and cancer patients. TCRdb keeps only in-frame clones here, not all; method: immunoSEQ multiplex PCR. The repertoire holds approximately 100,000 clones, with 85% to 90% as singletons. Sequenced material: blood. The receptors derive from a woman aged 45-65 years in good health.

The chain has TRBV28 and TRBJ1-5, with D perhaps TRBD1 (6 bases). V was clipped by 6 bases and J by 4 bases, with 19 bases between them. Looked up from germline, CDR1 is MDHEN and CDR2 is SYDVKM. The CDR3 covers 16 residues. This chain's CDR3 is CASSSPWGPDNQPQHF. DNA of the CDR3: TGTGCCAGCAGCAGCCCGTGGGGGCCGGATAATCAGCCCCAGCATTTT.

The CDR3 protein is CASSQARDRGHGYTF. The CDR3 nucleotides are TGCGCCAGCAGCCAAGCGCGGGACAGGGGGCATGGCTACACCTTC. The chain uses TRBV4-3 and TRBJ1-2, with 12 bases aligning to TRBD1. The CDR3 totals 15 residues. The germline V gene has CDR1 LGHNA and CDR2 YSLEER. With 1 base clipped from V and 6 bases from J, the junction kept 3 bases outside the gene matches.

This sequence joins TRBV27 and TRBJ1-6; 8 nucleotides match TRBD1. The CDR3 is made up of 18 amino acids. With 0 bases clipped from V and 4 bases from J, the junction kept 8 bases outside the gene matches. Per germline, CDR1 MNHEY and CDR2 SMNVEV (reference sequence). CDR3 amino acids: CASSLSPGQGTYNSPLHF. The CDR3 DNA follows: TGTGCCAGCAGTTTATCGCCTGGACAGGGAACTTATAATTCACCCCTCCACTTT.

This clone is a singleton in its sample. This chain uses TRBV16 with TRBJ1-2, with D maybe TRBD1 (5 bases). Germline V lookup: CDR1 KGHSY, CDR2 FQNENV. The CDR3 contains 18 residues. Trimming shortened V by 4 bases and J by 1 base, and 22 bases separated the two germline ends. CDR3 sequence (DNA): TGTGCCAGCAGCCCCCAAAGAGGGGAACTAAGGAGTAACTATGGCTACACCTTC. Translating gives CASSPQRGELRSNYGYTF. Full variable domain (outside the CDR3, taken from reference TRBV16 and TRBJ1-2): GEEVAQTPKHLVRGEGQKAKLYCAPIKGHSYVFWYQQVLKNEFKFLISFQNENVFDETGMPKERFSAKCLPNSPCSLEIQATKLEDSAVYFCASSPQRGELRSNYGYTFGSGTRLTVV.

This chain connects TRBV19 to TRBJ1-4, with D hard to call. CDR3 size: 12 residues. From germline, CDR1 is LNHDA and CDR2 SQIVND (reference sequence). Trimming removed 1 base from V and 11 bases from J, with 8 bases in between. In DNA, the CDR3 is TGTGCCAGTAGTATAGGTGGCCACAAACTGTTTTTT. Translated: CASSIGGHKLFF.

In nucleotides, the CDR3 is TGTGCCAGCAGCTTAGCTGGCCTGAACACTGAAGCTTTCTTT. As protein: CASSLAGLNTEAFF. V gene TRBV7-2 combines with J gene TRBJ1-1; no clear D gene. The CDR3 is made up of 14 amino acids. V lost 0 bases and J lost 0, with 5 bases in between. Germline CDR1 is SGHTA and CDR2 is FQGNSA.

The chain employs TRBV5-4 and TRBJ1-6, with D unresolved. The CDR3 loop spans 13 amino acids. Germline V CDR1 and CDR2: SGHNT, YYREEE (reference sequence). V dropped 4 bases and J dropped 11 bases, with 13 bases sitting between them. CDR3 residues: CASSSTEVAPLHF. The CDR3 nucleotides read TGTGCCAGCAGCAGTACCGAGGTGGCACCCCTCCACTTT. Together with reference TRBV5-4 and TRBJ1-6, the CDR3 gives the full variable domain: ETGVTQSPTHLIKTRGQQVTLRCSSQSGHNTVSWYQQALGQGPQFIFQYYREEENGRGNFPPRFSGLQFPNYSSELNVNALELDDSALYLCASSSTEVAPLHFGNGTRLTVT.

This clone was counted once. The chain links TRBV3-1 (or the pseudogene TRBV3-2) to TRBJ2-2, with TRBD2 matching 10 bases. Germline assignment: CDR1 LGHDT and CDR2 YNNKEL (reference sequence). Unmatched junction bases numbered 7, after V lost 4 bases and J lost 8 bases. This CDR3 is built from 15 residues. The DNA of the CDR3 is TGTGCCAGCAGCCGCATAGCGGGAGGCTCGGGGGAGCTGTTTTTT. This translates into CASSRIAGGSGELFF.

The chain has TRBV2 and TRBJ1-1, with a weak D call TRBD1 (5 bases). The CDR3 is made up of 14 amino acids. Trimming removed 7 bases at V and 1 base at J, with 13 bases between. CDR1 is SNHLY, CDR2 FYNNEI, per germline. DNA for the CDR3: TGTGCCAGCACCGATGGGGGGGGGAACACTGAAGCTTTCTTT. Protein sequence: CASTDGGGNTEAFF.

This chain joins TRBV6-1 and TRBJ1-4; no firm D call. V was pared by 2 bases and J by 6 bases, with 13 bases between. CDR3 length: 15 residues. Germline-derived CDR1 and CDR2 are MNHNS and SASEGT. CDR3 in amino acids: CASSEIRPIDEKLFF. The CDR3, as DNA: TGTGCCAGCAGTGAAATACGTCCAATCGATGAAAAACTGTTTTTT.

This chain connects TRBV11-1 to TRBJ1-3; unclear D gene. Germline CDR1 and CDR2: SGHAT and FQDESV (reference sequence). Trimming shortened V by 4 bases and J by 2 bases, and 6 bases separated the two germline ends. CDR3 size: 13 residues. For the CDR3, the DNA is TGTGCCAGCAGCTACGAGGCTGGAAACACCATATATTTT. It yields the protein CASSYEAGNTIYF.

This rearrangement joins TRBV10-3 to TRBJ2-1; 8 bases fit TRBD2. The germline V gene has CDR1 ENHRY and CDR2 SYGVKD. The V gene end was trimmed by 3 bases and the J gene end by 8 bases; junction bases not matched to a gene: 12. The CDR3 is made up of 16 amino acids. Written as DNA, the CDR3 is TGTGCCATCAGTGATCCGGGAGGGAGAAGTGTCGATGAGCAGTTCTTC. Translation: CAISDPGGRSVDEQFF.

The rearrangement links TRBV10-1 to TRBJ1-1; unclear D gene. V lost 2 bases and J 5 bases, leaving 9 bases between the germline ends. The CDR3 contains 13 residues. CDR1 and CDR2 from the germline V gene are WNHNN and SYGVQD (reference sequence). The CDR3 loop is CASSEPGWTEAFF. The DNA of the CDR3 is TGCGCCAGCAGTGAGCCGGGCTGGACTGAAGCTTTCTTT.